This TCR beta chain was captured by sequencing in a study of identical twins. V was clipped by 0 bases and J by 3 bases, with 8 bases between them. The length of the CDR3 is 14 residues. Per germline, CDR1 MGHRA and CDR2 YSYEKL. TCRdb analysed the 5' RACE reads with MiXCR anew, one entry per CDR3 protein. Altogether about 330,000 distinct CDR3 sequences are present, over 9% being singletons, with the ten largest covering more than 6%. The sample also formed part of further work on yellow fever vaccine responses in identical twins.

This receptor was obtained from a woman aged 18-29 years in good health. The sample taken for sequencing was CD8+ T cells sorted from blood. The V call is TRBV4-1, the J call TRBJ2-5; no reliable D call. CDR3 residues: CASSQEAYKETQYF. The CDR3 nucleotides are TGCGCCAGCAGCCAAGAGGCCTATAAAGAGACCCAGTACTTC.